A selection of T cell receptor beta chains follows, all from one sample in a study of CD8+ T cells in alopecia areata. Clones were read by immunoSEQ multiplex PCR, and TCRdb kept only the in-frame ones, dropping some. The repertoire holds about 200,000 clones, with less than 75% as singletons. The specimen was CD4+ T cells sorted from blood, collected at week 4, from a patient treated with tofacitinib. The receptors stem from a human donor with alopecia areata. The CDR3 runs from the conserved cysteine through the conserved F or W. D genes are given only for firm matches. Expanded clones are given a class, and other clones once, few, many or no size at all.

size	D	V	J	CDR3	DNA
.	.	TRBV30	TRBJ2-5	CAWSSIQETQYF	TGTGCCTGGAGTTCTATCCAAGAGACCCAGTACTTC
.	.	TRBV6-6	TRBJ2-3	CASSYLSTDTQYF	TGTGCCAGCAGTTACTTAAGCACAGATACGCAGTATTTT
.	TRBD1	TRBV9	TRBJ1-2	CASSPLRGRGAYGYTF	TGTGCCAGCAGCCCCCTCCGGGGCAGGGGGGCCTATGGCTACACCTTC
.	TRBD1	TRBV29-1	TRBJ1-5	CSVAQGLGPQHF	TGCAGCGTTGCACAGGGGCTTGGGCCCCAGCATTTT
few	TRBD2	TRBV5-4	TRBJ2-1	CASSIGLAGVGSYNEQFF	TGTGCCAGCAGCATAGGACTAGCGGGGGTTGGCTCCTACAATGAGCAGTTCTTC
.	TRBD1	TRBV29-1	TRBJ1-1	CSAATGVNTEAFF	TGCAGCGCAGCGACAGGGGTGAACACTGAAGCTTTCTTT
few	.	TRBV19	TRBJ1-5	CASSSRTGISNQPQHF	TGTGCCAGTAGTTCCCGCACGGGGATTAGCAATCAGCCCCAGCATTTT
.	TRBD1	TRBV6-6	TRBJ2-7	CASSYTPGQGLHEQYF	TGTGCCAGCAGTTACACCCCGGGACAGGGACTACACGAGCAGTACTTC
few	.	TRBV19	TRBJ1-1	CASRRKSGNTEAFF	TGTGCCAGTAGACGAAAGAGTGGGAACACTGAAGCTTTCTTT
few	.	TRBV30	TRBJ1-1	CAWNFRGQRNTEAFF	TGTGCCTGGAATTTTCGCGGGCAGAGAAACACTGAAGCTTTCTTT
.	.	TRBV10-3	TRBJ2-5	CAIGGVGPGTQYF	TGTGCCATCGGTGGTGTTGGCCCAGGGACCCAGTACTTC
.	.	TRBV5-1	TRBJ1-1	CASSLAGTGEAFF	TGCGCCAGCAGCTTGGCGGGGACGGGTGAAGCTTTCTTT
few	TRBD2	TRBV29-1	TRBJ2-1	CSVQPPGLAGTGIYNEQFF	TGCAGCGTCCAACCTCCCGGACTAGCGGGGACGGGTATATACAATGAGCAGTTCTTC